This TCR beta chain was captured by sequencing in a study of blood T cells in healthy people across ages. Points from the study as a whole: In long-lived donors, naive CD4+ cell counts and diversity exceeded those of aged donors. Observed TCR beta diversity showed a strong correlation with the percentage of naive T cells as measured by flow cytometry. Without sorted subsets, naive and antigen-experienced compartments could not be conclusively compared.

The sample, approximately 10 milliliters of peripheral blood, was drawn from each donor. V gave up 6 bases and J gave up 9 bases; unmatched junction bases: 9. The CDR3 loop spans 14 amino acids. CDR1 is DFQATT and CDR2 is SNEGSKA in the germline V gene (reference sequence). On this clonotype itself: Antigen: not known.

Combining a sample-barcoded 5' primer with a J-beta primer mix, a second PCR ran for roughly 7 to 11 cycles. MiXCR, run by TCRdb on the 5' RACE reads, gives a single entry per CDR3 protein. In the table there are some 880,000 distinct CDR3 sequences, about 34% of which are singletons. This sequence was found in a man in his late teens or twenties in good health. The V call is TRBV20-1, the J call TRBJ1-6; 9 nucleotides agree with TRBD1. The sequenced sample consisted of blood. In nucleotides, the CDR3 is TGCAGTGCGCCCGGGACAGGGTATTTTTCACCCCTCCACTTT. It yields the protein CSAPGTGYFSPLHF.